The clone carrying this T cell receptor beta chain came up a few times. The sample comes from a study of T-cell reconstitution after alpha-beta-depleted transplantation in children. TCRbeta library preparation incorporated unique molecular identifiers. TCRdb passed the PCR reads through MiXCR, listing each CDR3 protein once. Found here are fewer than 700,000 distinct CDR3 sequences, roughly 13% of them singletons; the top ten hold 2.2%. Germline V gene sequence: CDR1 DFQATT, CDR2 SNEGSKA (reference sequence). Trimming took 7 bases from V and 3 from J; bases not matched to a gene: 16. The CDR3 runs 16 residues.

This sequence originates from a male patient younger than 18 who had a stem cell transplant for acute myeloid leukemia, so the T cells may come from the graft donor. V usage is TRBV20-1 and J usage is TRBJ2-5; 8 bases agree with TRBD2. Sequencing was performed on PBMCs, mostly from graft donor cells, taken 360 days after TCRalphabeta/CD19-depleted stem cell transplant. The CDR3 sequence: CSVQRSSGSGKETQYF. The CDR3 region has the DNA TGCAGTGTGCAGAGATCCAGCGGGAGCGGCAAAGAGACCCAGTACTTC.